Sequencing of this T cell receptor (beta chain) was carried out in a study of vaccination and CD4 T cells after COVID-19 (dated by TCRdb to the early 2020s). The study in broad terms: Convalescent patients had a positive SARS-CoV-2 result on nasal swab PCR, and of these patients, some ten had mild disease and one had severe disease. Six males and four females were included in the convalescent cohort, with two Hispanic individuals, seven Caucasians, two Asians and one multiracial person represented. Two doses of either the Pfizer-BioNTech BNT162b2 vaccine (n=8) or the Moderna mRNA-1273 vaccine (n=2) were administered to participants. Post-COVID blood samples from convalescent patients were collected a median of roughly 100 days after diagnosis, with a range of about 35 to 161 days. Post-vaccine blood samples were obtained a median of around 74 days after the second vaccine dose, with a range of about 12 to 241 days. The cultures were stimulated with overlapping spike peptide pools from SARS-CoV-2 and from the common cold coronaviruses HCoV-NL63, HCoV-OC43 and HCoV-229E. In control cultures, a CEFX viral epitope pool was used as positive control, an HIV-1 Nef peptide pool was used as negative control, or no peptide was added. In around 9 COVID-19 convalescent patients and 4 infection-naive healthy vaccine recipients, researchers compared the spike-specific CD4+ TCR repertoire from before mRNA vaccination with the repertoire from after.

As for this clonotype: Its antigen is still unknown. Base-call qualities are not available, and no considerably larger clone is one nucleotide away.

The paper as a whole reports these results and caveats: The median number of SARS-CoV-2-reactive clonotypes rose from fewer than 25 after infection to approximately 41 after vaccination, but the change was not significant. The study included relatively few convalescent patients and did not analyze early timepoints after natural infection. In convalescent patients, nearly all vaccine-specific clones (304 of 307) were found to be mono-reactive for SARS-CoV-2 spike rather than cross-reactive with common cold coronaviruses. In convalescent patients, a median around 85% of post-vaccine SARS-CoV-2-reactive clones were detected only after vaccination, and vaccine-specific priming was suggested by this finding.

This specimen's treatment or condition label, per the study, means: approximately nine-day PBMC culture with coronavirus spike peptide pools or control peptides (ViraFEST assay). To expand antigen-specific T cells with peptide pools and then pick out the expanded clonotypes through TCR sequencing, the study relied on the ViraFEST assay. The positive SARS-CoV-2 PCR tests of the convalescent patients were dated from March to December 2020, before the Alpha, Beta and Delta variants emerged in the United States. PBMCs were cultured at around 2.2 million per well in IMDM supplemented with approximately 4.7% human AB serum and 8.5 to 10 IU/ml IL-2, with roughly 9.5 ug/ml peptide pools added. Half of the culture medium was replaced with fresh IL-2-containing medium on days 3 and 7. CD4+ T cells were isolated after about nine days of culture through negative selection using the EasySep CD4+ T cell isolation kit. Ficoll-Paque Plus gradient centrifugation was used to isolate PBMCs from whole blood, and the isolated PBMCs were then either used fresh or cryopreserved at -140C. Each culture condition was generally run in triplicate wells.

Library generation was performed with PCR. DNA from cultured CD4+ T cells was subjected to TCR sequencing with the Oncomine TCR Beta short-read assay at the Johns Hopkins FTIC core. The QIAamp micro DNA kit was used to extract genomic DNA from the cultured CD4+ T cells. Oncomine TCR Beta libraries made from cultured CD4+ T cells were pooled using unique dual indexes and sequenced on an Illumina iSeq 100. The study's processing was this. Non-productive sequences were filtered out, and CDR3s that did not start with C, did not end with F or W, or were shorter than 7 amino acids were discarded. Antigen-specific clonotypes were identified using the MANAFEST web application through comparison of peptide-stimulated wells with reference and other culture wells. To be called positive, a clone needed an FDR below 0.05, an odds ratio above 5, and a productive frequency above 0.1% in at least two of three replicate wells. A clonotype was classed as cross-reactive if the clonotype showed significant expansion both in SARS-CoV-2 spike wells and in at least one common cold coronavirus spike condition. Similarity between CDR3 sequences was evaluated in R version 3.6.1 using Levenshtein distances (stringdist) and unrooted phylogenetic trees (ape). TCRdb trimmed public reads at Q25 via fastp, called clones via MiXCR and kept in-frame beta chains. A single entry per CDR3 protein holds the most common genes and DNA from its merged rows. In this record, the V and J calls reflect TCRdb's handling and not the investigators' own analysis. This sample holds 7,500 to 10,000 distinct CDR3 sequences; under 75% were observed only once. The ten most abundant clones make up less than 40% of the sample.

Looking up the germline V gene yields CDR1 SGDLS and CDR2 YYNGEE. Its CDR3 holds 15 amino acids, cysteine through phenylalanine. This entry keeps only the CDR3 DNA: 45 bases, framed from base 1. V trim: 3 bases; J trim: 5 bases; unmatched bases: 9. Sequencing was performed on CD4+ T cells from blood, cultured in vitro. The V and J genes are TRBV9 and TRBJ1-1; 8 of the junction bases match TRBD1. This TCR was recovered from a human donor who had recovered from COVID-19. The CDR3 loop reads CASSGHRGEGTEAFF. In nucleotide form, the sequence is TGTGCCAGCAGCGGCCACAGGGGGGAAGGGACTGAAGCTTTCTTT.